The next 19 T cell receptor beta chains were all read from a single sample in a study of regulatory T cells in long-lasting Graves disease. Arm-PCR with iRepertoire HTBI primers amplified the CDR3 regions for these TCR beta libraries. TCRdb ran MiXCR on the multiplex PCR reads and lists one entry per CDR3 protein. The profile shows some 500,000 distinct CDR3 sequences, 13% of them singletons. Time point denoted: newly diagnosed GD, antithyroid drugs for less than 3 months. From RNA extracted from PBMCs, the TCR library was made. The sample also formed part of further work on T cells in Graves' hyperthyroidism and ophthalmopathy.

Here the sequenced sample was peripheral blood mononuclear cells (PBMCs), taken at new diagnosis, from a patient treated with antithyroid drugs. The source is a man aged 25 to 40 with Graves disease.

This clonotype showed up many times. This chain joins TRBV12-3 or TRBV12-4 and TRBJ2-7; 13 nucleotides match TRBD2. The junction had 10 bases not matched to a gene; V was cut back by 7 bases and J by 7 bases. CDR3 length equals 15 residues. CDR3 coding DNA: TGTGCCAGCACCTTAGGACTAGCGGGAGTTCTAGAGCAGTACTTC. Translated: CASTLGLAGVLEQYF.

This chain links TRBV24-1 with TRBJ2-6, with 9 bases lining up with TRBD2. Germline CDR1 reads KGHDR; CDR2 reads SFDVKD. The ends lost 9 bases at V and 0 bases at J; junction bases unmatched: 11. The CDR3 totals 18 residues. DNA for the CDR3: TGTGCCACCTTTCCAATAGCGGGAGAGAGCTCTGGGGCCAACGTCCTGACTTTC. It yields the protein CATFPIAGESSGANVLTF.

The chain joins TRBV5-1 to TRBJ2-1; 7 nucleotides agree with TRBD1. In germline, CDR1 is SGHRS, CDR2 YFSETQ. CDR3 length equals 13 residues. V lost 7 bases and J lost 8; bases outside the gene matches: 9. The DNA for the CDR3 is TGCGCCAGCTATCGGACAGGCAACGATGAGCAGTTCTTC. Its protein is CASYRTGNDEQFF.

This clonotype was counted ten times or more. The J gene is TRBJ1-2, the V gene TRBV12-3 or TRBV12-4; perhaps TRBD1 as D (6 bases). V shed 3 bases and J shed 5 bases, with 10 bases lying between them. CDR3 length: 13 residues. The CDR3 nucleotides are TGTGCCAGCAGTTTCGGGGACACTTATGGCTACACCTTC. The encoded protein is CASSFGDTYGYTF.

The gene calls are TRBV6-1 and TRBJ2-7, with TRBD1 matching over 7 bases. Germline assignment: CDR1 MNHNS and CDR2 SASEGT. Germline trimming cut 11 bases from V and 2 bases from J; bases unmatched to any gene: 12. The CDR3 consists of 14 residues. The CDR3 reads CAAGRGSSAYEQYF. CDR3 in DNA: TGTGCCGCGGGCAGGGGGAGCTCGGCCTACGAGCAGTACTTC.

The rearrangement uses TRBV11-2 and TRBJ2-7; TRBD2 agrees at 13 bases. The V gene end was trimmed by 4 bases and the J gene end by 3 bases; junction bases not matched to a gene: 3. This CDR3 region has 15 residues. Germline V gene data show CDR1 as SGHAT and CDR2 as FQNNGV. Here the CDR3 reads CASSSRTSGGYEQYF. CDR3 sequence (DNA): TGTGCCAGCAGCTCCCGGACTAGCGGGGGCTACGAGCAGTACTTC.

Many counts were recorded for this clonotype. The V and J genes are TRBV6-2 or TRBV6-3 and TRBJ2-2, with a possible D match to TRBD2 (6 bases). Germline lookup yields CDR1 MNHEY and CDR2 SVGEGT. Trimming left V 0 bases short and J 4 bases short, with 12 bases between. The CDR3 totals 16 residues. CDR3 nucleotides: TGTGCCAGCAGTTACTCGCCTGGGGGAGGCACCGGGGAGCTGTTTTTT. As protein: CASSYSPGGGTGELFF.

There are a few counts of this clonotype. This sequence joins TRBV18 and TRBJ1-1; TRBD1 might be the D (5 bases). V was shortened by 6 bases and J by 0 bases, with 17 bases between the two germline ends. The CDR3 is 16 amino acids. The germline V gene encodes CDR1 KGHSH and CDR2 LQKENI. The CDR3 DNA is TGTGCCAGCTCTGAAACGGGACCGAGCATGAACACTGAAGCTTTCTTT. Residues: CASSETGPSMNTEAFF.

At least ten counts were recorded for this clonotype. This rearrangement joins TRBV15 to TRBJ2-5; D perhaps matches TRBD1 (6 bases). With 2 bases removed from V and 5 bases from J, the gap between germline ends came to 15 bases. CDR3 length: 15 amino acids. The V gene's germline CDR1 is LNHNV and CDR2 YYDKDF (reference sequence). The CDR3 loop is CATSRQTSGEETQYF. The CDR3 DNA is TGTGCCACCAGCAGACAAACCTCAGGGGAGGAGACCCAGTACTTC.

The V call is TRBV12-3 or TRBV12-4, the J call TRBJ2-1, with TRBD1 matching 7 bases. Unmatched junction bases numbered 3, after V lost 0 bases and J lost 4 bases. The length of the CDR3 is 15 residues. CDR3 sequence reads: CASSLAPGQYNEQFF. The CDR3 nucleotides are TGTGCCAGCAGTTTAGCGCCGGGACAGTACAATGAGCAGTTCTTC.

In this sample, this clonotype turned up many times. This chain connects TRBV12-5 to TRBJ1-2, with 7 bases aligning to TRBD1. The J segment lost 5 bases and the V segment lost 3 bases, leaving 9 bases of the junction unmatched. Per the germline V gene, CDR1 is LGHNT and CDR2 is FRNRAP. This CDR3 comprises 15 residues. DNA for the CDR3: TGTGCTAGTGGTTTCCCGACAGGGTTCTCTTATGGCTACACCTTC. Amino acids: CASGFPTGFSYGYTF.

There are many counts of this clonotype. The chain has TRBV12-3 or TRBV12-4 and TRBJ2-1; D gene ambiguous. V was trimmed by 7 bases and J by 3 bases, leaving 13 bases between them. The CDR3 is 14 amino acids. The CDR3: CASNWVTGYNEQFF. DNA of the CDR3: TGTGCCAGCAATTGGGTGACTGGCTACAATGAGCAGTTCTTC.

This clonotype occurred many times. The chain employs TRBV12-3 or TRBV12-4 and TRBJ1-2; 12 nucleotides line up with TRBD1. J gave up 2 bases and V 6 bases, and 4 bases lay outside the gene matches. The CDR3 totals 15 residues. The CDR3 DNA is TGTGCCAGCAGACCCGGGACAGGGGGCAACTATGGCTACACCTTC. It is translated as CASRPGTGGNYGYTF.

In this sample, this clonotype turned up many times. This chain links TRBV27 with TRBJ2-6, with 8 positions matching TRBD1. This CDR3 is built from 18 residues. Germline V gene data show CDR1 as MNHEY and CDR2 as SMNVEV (reference sequence). Unmatched junction bases numbered 12, after V lost 8 bases and J lost 0 bases. This CDR3 is CASRFTGTGYSGANVLTF. The CDR3 DNA follows: TGTGCCAGCCGCTTCACCGGGACAGGCTACTCTGGGGCCAACGTCCTGACTTTC.

In this sample, this clonotype turned up many times. The V and J genes are TRBV20-1 and TRBJ2-7; D is undetermined. The ends were cut back, 2 bases at V and 2 bases at J, with 10 bases in the middle. Germline values: CDR1 DFQATT, CDR2 SNEGSKA (reference sequence). This CDR3 has 13 amino acids. CDR3 nucleotides: TGCAGTGCTAGACAGACACGAACCTACGAGCAGTACTTC. Protein product: CSARQTRTYEQYF.

The V gene is TRBV5-1, the J gene TRBJ2-7; the D is unclear. The V gene lost 0 bases and the J gene lost 4 bases, with 14 bases spanning the gap. CDR3 length: 15 amino acids. The V gene's germline CDR1 is SGHRS and CDR2 YFSETQ. CDR3 sequence: CASSLDGRNWYEQYF. CDR3 sequence (DNA): TGCGCCAGCAGCTTGGACGGCCGTAATTGGTACGAGCAGTACTTC. The variable domain in full, with the rest retrieved from reference TRBV5-1 and TRBJ2-7, is KAGVTQTPRYLIKTRGQQVTLSCSPISGHRSVSWYQQTPGQGLQFLFEYFSETQRNKGNFPGRFSGRQFSNSRSEMNVSTLELGDSALYLCASSLDGRNWYEQYFGPGTRLTVT.

There are many counts of this clonotype. This chain uses TRBV14 with TRBJ1-2; D gene ambiguous. V lost 6 bases, J lost 10 bases, and 12 bases lay in between. In germline, CDR1 is SGHDN, CDR2 FVKESK. The CDR3 length is 11 residues. CDR3 loop: CASRLDGPYTF. The CDR3 nucleotides read TGTGCCAGCAGGCTCGACGGTCCCTACACCTTC.

This clonotype has a count of ten or more. The chain is built from TRBV12-3 or TRBV12-4 and TRBJ2-2; D gene unclear. CDR3 length: 14 amino acids. V was clipped by 7 bases and J by 6 bases, with 15 bases between them. CDR3 protein: CASTSSWAAGELFF. The CDR3, as DNA: TGTGCCAGCACCTCCTCCTGGGCCGCCGGGGAGCTGTTTTTT.

This clonotype was recorded a few times. The chain couples TRBV25-1 to TRBJ1-6; 8 bases are shared with TRBD1. Germline assignment: CDR1 MGHDK and CDR2 SYGVNS. Trimming cost V 1 base and J 5 bases; bases outside gene matches: 1. The CDR3 sequence is 15 residues long. The CDR3 DNA reads as TGTGCCAGCAGTGAATCAGGGGGCAATAATTCACCCCTCCACTTT. Translation gives CASSESGGNNSPLHF.